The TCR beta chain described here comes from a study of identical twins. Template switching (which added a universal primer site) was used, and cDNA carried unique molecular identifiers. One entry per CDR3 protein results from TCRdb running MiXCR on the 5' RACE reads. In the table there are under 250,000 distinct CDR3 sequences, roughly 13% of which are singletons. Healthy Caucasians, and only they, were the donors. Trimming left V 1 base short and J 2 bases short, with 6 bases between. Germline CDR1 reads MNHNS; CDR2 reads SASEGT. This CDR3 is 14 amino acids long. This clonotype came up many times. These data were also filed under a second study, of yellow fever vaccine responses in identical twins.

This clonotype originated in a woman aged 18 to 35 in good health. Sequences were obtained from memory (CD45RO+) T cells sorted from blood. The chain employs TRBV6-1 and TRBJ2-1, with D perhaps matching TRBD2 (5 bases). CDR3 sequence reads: CASSEGEPYNEQFF. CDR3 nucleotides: TGTGCCAGCAGTGAAGGGGAGCCCTACAATGAGCAGTTCTTC.